This T cell receptor beta chain is from a study of human T cells and chemical hapten exposure. What the library attached to individual cDNA molecules were unique molecular identifiers. TCRdb processed the 5' RACE reads anew with MiXCR; each CDR3 protein has one entry. The sample holds 110,000 or so distinct CDR3 sequences; around 20% are singletons and the top ten take around 2.8%. From germline, CDR1 is SNHLY and CDR2 FYNNEI. The germline V and J ends were trimmed by 1 base and 4 bases, with 9 bases remaining between them. This CDR3 has 14 residues. The authors extracted total RNA from unfractionated whole blood.

The receptor's source is a human donor in good health. This chain links TRBV2 with TRBJ2-3; D is ambiguous. The CDR3 is CASSEGGLSDTQYF. The CDR3 nucleotides are TGTGCCAGCAGTGAAGGAGGCCTCTCAGATACGCAGTATTTT. Full variable domain (outside the CDR3, taken from reference TRBV2 and TRBJ2-3): EPEVTQTPSHQVTQMGQEVILRCVPISNHLYFYWYRQILGQKVEFLVSFYNNEISEKSEIFDDQFSVERPDGSNFTLKIRSTKLEDSAMYFCASSEGGLSDTQYFGPGTRLTVL.